The 24 T cell receptor beta chains listed next were all sequenced from one sample in a study of human T cells and chemical hapten exposure. Whole blood, unfractionated, served as the material for total RNA extraction. TCRdb recomputed calls from the 5' RACE reads with MiXCR, one row per CDR3 protein. The sample holds about 110,000 distinct CDR3 sequences, around 20% seen once. The receptors derive from a human donor in good health.

This clonotype was observed a few times. The chain uses TRBV27 and TRBJ2-7; no clear D gene. Germline V gene sequence: CDR1 MNHEY, CDR2 SMNVEV (reference sequence). The V and J ends lost 5 bases and 6 bases respectively, with 17 bases between them. The CDR3 spans 14 residues. CDR3 amino acids: CASSLTRPPPEQYF. The CDR3 DNA reads as TGTGCCAGCAGTCTTACAAGGCCACCGCCCGAGCAGTACTTC.

The V and J genes are TRBV30 and TRBJ2-1; 9 bases align to TRBD1. The CDR3 runs to 13 residues. V shed 4 bases and J 6 bases; nucleotides not matched to a gene: 4. Germline CDR1 is GTSNPN and CDR2 is SVGIG (reference sequence). The CDR3 nucleotides read TGTGCCTGGACCAAGGACAGGGGCAATGAGCAGTTCTTC. Translation gives CAWTKDRGNEQFF.

J is TRBJ1-6 and V is TRBV28, with D possibly matching TRBD1 (6 bases). The length of the CDR3 is 15 residues. The germline CDR1 and CDR2 sequences are MDHEN and SYDVKM. V dropped 2 bases and J dropped 8 bases, with 13 bases sitting between them. The CDR3 loop reads CASSLSRGGYSPLHF. Written as DNA, the CDR3 is TGTGCCAGCAGTTTAAGCAGGGGTGGATATTCACCCCTCCACTTT.

This clonotype has more than one count but fewer than ten. This chain links TRBV27 with TRBJ2-1; a weak D match, TRBD2 (7 bases). The ends were cut back, 3 bases at V and 3 bases at J, with 21 bases in the middle. Germline loops: CDR1 MNHEY, CDR2 SMNVEV (reference sequence). This CDR3 has 18 residues. Here the CDR3 reads CASSFGGGRLVFYNEQFF. The DNA of the CDR3 is TGTGCCAGCAGTTTCGGGGGCGGGAGACTTGTTTTCTACAATGAGCAGTTCTTC.

The chain links TRBV6-6 to TRBJ2-7; D might be TRBD1 or TRBD2, each matching 6 bases. There are 14 residues in the CDR3. Looked up from germline, CDR1 is MNHNY and CDR2 is SVGAGI (reference sequence). The V gene lost 6 bases and the J gene lost 3 bases, with 15 bases spanning the gap. CDR3 protein: CASSPGGVFYEQYF. The CDR3 DNA is TGTGCCAGCAGCCCCGGGGGCGTTTTCTACGAGCAGTACTTC.

The chain joins TRBV5-4 to TRBJ2-2; TRBD2 agrees at 9 bases. V lost 4 bases, J lost 6 bases, and 7 bases stayed unmatched. Germline V gene lookup returns CDR1 SGHNT and CDR2 YYREEE (reference sequence). The CDR3 loop spans 15 amino acids. The CDR3 loop is CASSLQGLAPGELFF. The CDR3 DNA sequence: TGTGCCAGCAGCCTACAGGGACTAGCCCCCGGGGAGCTGTTTTTT.

The chain couples TRBV3-1 to TRBJ2-3; 7 nucleotides align to TRBD2. Germline lookup yields CDR1 LGHDT and CDR2 YNNKEL (reference sequence). V trimming: 4 bases; J trimming: 1 base; junction bases outside the gene matches: 8. The CDR3 is 16 amino acids. The CDR3 coding sequence is TGTGCCAGCAGCCGCGGGGCGGGAGTGGGCACAGATACGCAGTATTTT. Amino acid sequence: CASSRGAGVGTDTQYF.

The rearrangement links TRBV28 to TRBJ1-2, with 9 bases identical to TRBD1. Germline loops: CDR1 MDHEN, CDR2 SYDVKM. This CDR3 has 13 residues. V shed 5 bases and J 11 bases; nucleotides not matched to a gene: 9. The CDR3 here is CASSGTGGAGYTF. DNA of the CDR3: TGTGCCAGCAGTGGAACAGGGGGCGCAGGGTACACCTTC.

The chain is built from TRBV6-1 and TRBJ2-7; 9 bases line up with TRBD2. The CDR3 length is 15 residues. Germline V gene lookup returns CDR1 MNHNS and CDR2 SASEGT. Trimming at V came to 1 base and at J to 4 bases, leaving 5 bases not matched to a gene. CDR3 loop: CASSEGLADAYEQYF. The CDR3 DNA reads TGTGCCAGCAGTGAAGGACTAGCGGATGCTTACGAGCAGTACTTC.

This clonotype was counted between two and nine times. The chain joins TRBV5-1 to TRBJ1-1; no clear D gene. The germline CDR1 and CDR2 sequences are SGHRS and YFSETQ. The CDR3 is 14 amino acids. Trimming shortened V by 4 bases and J by 6 bases, and 16 bases separated the two germline ends. CDR3: CASSKRPYGAEAFF. DNA for the CDR3: TGCGCCAGCAGCAAACGGCCCTACGGGGCTGAAGCTTTCTTT.

This chain connects TRBV12-3 or TRBV12-4 to TRBJ1-4; 10 positions match TRBD1. V was clipped by 5 bases and J by 0 bases; unmatched bases: 12. The CDR3 consists of 19 residues. The DNA for the CDR3 is TGTGCCAGCAGTCCCTTACCCGGGACAGGGGCTACAACTAATGAAAAACTGTTTTTT. Its protein is CASSPLPGTGATTNEKLFF.

This clonotype was observed a few times. The gene calls are TRBV29-1 and TRBJ2-7; possible D gene TRBD1, 5 bases. Germline V gives CDR1 SQVTM, CDR2 ANQGSEA. The CDR3 runs to 14 residues. The ends were cut back, 0 bases at V and 3 bases at J, with 12 bases in the middle. In nucleotides, the CDR3 is TGCAGCGTTGAAGAAGGACGACAGAACTACGAGCAGTACTTC. It is translated as CSVEEGRQNYEQYF.

The V gene is TRBV30, the J gene TRBJ2-2; no clear D gene. Germline values: CDR1 GTSNPN, CDR2 SVGIG (reference sequence). Trimming removed 1 base at V and 3 bases at J, with 6 bases between. The CDR3 consists of 13 residues. As DNA, the CDR3 is TGTGCCTGGAGTGGCCAGGACACCGGGGAGCTGTTTTTT. It yields the protein CAWSGQDTGELFF.

The chain recombines TRBV5-1 with TRBJ1-2, with 9 bases matching TRBD1. The length of the CDR3 is 14 residues. J lost 8 bases, V lost 0 bases, and 5 bases had no gene match. Germline V gives CDR1 SGHRS, CDR2 YFSETQ. CDR3 protein: CASSLAGQGSGYTF. The CDR3 DNA is TGCGCCAGCAGCTTGGCGGGACAGGGAAGCGGCTACACCTTC.

The J gene is TRBJ1-3, the V gene TRBV5-6; possible D gene TRBD1, 5 bases. V dropped 3 bases and J dropped 0 bases, with 16 bases sitting between them. CDR3 size: 17 residues. Germline lookup yields CDR1 SGHDT and CDR2 YYEEEE. DNA for the CDR3: TGTGCCAGCAGCTGGACGGGACGACCTAGCTCTGGAAACACCATATATTTT. Its protein product is CASSWTGRPSSGNTIYF.

The J gene is TRBJ2-7, the V gene TRBV28, with TRBD1 as a possible D gene (6 bases). V was clipped by 8 bases and J by 2 bases, with 10 bases between them. Germline-derived CDR1 and CDR2 are MDHEN and SYDVKM. The CDR3 loop spans 12 amino acids. DNA of the CDR3: TGTGCCAGCCGGGACACCGCCTACGAGCAGTACTTC. This sequence encodes CASRDTAYEQYF.

The chain uses TRBV10-2 and TRBJ2-1, with TRBD1 matching over 7 bases. The CDR3 length is 15 residues. The J segment lost 7 bases and the V segment lost 6 bases, leaving 12 bases of the junction unmatched. Germline V lookup: CDR1 WSHSY, CDR2 SAAADI. The CDR3 protein is CASRGTGAEGNEQFF. The DNA of the CDR3 is TGCGCCAGCAGAGGAACAGGGGCAGAAGGGAATGAGCAGTTCTTC.

This clonotype has only a few counts. V gene TRBV9 combines with J gene TRBJ2-6; 10 nucleotides match TRBD1. CDR1 SGDLS and CDR2 YYNGEE come from the germline V gene. With V trimmed by 3 bases and J by 3 bases, 3 bases remained unmatched. CDR3 size: 16 residues. CDR3 residues: CASSGQGASGANVLTF. DNA of the CDR3: TGTGCCAGCAGCGGACAGGGGGCGAGTGGGGCCAACGTCCTGACTTTC. Full variable domain (remainder filled in from reference TRBV9 and TRBJ2-6): DSGVTQTPKHLITATGQRVTLRCSPRSGDLSVYWYQQSLDQGLQFLIQYYNGEERAKGNILERFSAQQFPDLHSELNLSSLELGDSALYFCASSGQGASGANVLTFGAGSRLTVL.

The rearrangement joins TRBV12-3 or TRBV12-4 to TRBJ2-3, with 11 bases fitting TRBD2. The CDR3 spans 15 residues. Trimming cost V 6 bases and J 8 bases; bases outside gene matches: 10. CDR3 amino acids: CASSQNSGRASTQYF. In DNA, the CDR3 is TGTGCCAGCAGCCAAAATAGCGGGAGGGCGAGTACGCAGTATTTT.

The chain has TRBV6-5 and TRBJ1-5; D call uncertain. Trimming removed 3 bases from V and 6 bases from J, with 12 bases in between. The CDR3 runs to 14 residues. CDR1 is MNHEY, CDR2 SVGAGI, per germline. The CDR3 protein is CASSYSQGRQPQHF. The CDR3, as DNA: TGTGCCAGCAGTTATTCCCAAGGACGTCAGCCCCAGCATTTT.

This clonotype was seen more than once but under ten times. V is TRBV6-1 and J is TRBJ2-2; TRBD2 matches 13 bases. This CDR3 has 19 amino acids. CDR1 is MNHNS, CDR2 SASEGT, per germline. The J segment lost 5 bases and the V segment lost 3 bases, leaving 12 bases of the junction unmatched. CDR3 loop: CASSDYALAGGQGTGELFF. As DNA, the CDR3 is TGTGCCAGCAGTGATTACGCACTAGCGGGAGGGCAGGGGACCGGGGAGCTGTTTTTT.

The J gene is TRBJ2-1, the V gene TRBV11-3, with 7 bases matching TRBD2. Germline V gene data show CDR1 as SGHNT and CDR2 as YENEEA. The CDR3 is made up of 15 amino acids. V gave up 8 bases and J gave up 6 bases; unmatched junction bases: 13. The DNA for the CDR3 is TGTGCCAGCGCCCCGGGGACGGGGGGAGCCAATGAGCAGTTCTTC. Translating gives CASAPGTGGANEQFF.

The chain carries TRBV20-1 and TRBJ2-3; D perhaps matches TRBD1 (6 bases). Germline V gene data show CDR1 as DFQATT and CDR2 as SNEGSKA (reference sequence). There are 13 residues in the CDR3. V was shortened by 4 bases and J by 2 bases, with 10 bases between the two germline ends. Here the CDR3 DNA reads TGCAGTGCTATCCGGGACACCACAGATACGCAGTATTTT. It codes for CSAIRDTTDTQYF.

The chain combines TRBV5-1 with TRBJ2-6, with D maybe TRBD2 (5 bases). V gave up 5 bases and J gave up 1 base, with 10 bases separating them. The V gene's germline CDR1 is SGHRS and CDR2 YFSETQ. The CDR3 has 15 amino acids. The CDR3: CASSPRTSGANVLTF. The CDR3 coding sequence is TGCGCCAGCAGTCCTAGGACTTCTGGGGCCAACGTCCTGACTTTC.